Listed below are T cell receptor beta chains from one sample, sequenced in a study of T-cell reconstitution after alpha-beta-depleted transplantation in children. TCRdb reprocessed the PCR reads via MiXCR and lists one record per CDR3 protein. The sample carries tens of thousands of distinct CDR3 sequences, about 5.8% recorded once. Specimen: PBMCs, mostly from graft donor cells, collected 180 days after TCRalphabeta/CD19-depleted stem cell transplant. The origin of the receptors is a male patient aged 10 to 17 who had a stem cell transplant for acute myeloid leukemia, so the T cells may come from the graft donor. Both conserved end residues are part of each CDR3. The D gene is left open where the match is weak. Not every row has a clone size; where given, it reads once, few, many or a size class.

TGTGCCAGCAGTTACGAGGGGTCCTATGGCTACACCTTC	CASSYEGSYGYTF	TRBJ1-2	many	.	TRBV6-5
TGTGCCAGCAGCTGTGGTTCCCCCACCGGGGAGCTGTTTTTT	CASSCGSPTGELFF	TRBJ2-2	.	.	TRBV5-4
TGTGCCAGCAGCCGACTAGCGGTTTCCTACGAGCAGTACTTC	CASSRLAVSYEQYF	TRBJ2-7	many	TRBD2	TRBV11-2
TGCGCCAGCAGCTTGGACTTCCCGAGCTCCTATAATTCACCCCTCCACTTT	CASSLDFPSSYNSPLHF	TRBJ1-6	many	.	TRBV5-1
TGTGCCAGCACTTCTCTCCCAACTATGAACACTGAAGCTTTCTTT	CASTSLPTMNTEAFF	TRBJ1-1	.	.	TRBV11-2
TGTGCCAGTAGTCGGGAGAGTTTAAGAGAGACCCAGTACTTC	CASSRESLRETQYF	TRBJ2-5	many	.	TRBV19
TGTGCCAGCAGTCGGCATCTAGCGGGAGGCAACAATGAGCAGTTCTTC	CASSRHLAGGNNEQFF	TRBJ2-1	many	TRBD2	TRBV7-2
TGTGCCAGCAGCGCCGGGACTGCCTCCATGAACACTGAAGCTTTCTTT	CASSAGTASMNTEAFF	TRBJ1-1	many	.	TRBV9
TGCAGTGCCCCTCGAGGGGGGAGTGAGCAGTTCTTC	CSAPRGGSEQFF	TRBJ2-1	many	.	TRBV20-1
TGTGCCAGCACAAATGCTTCTTTCAGCATTCAGTACTTC	CASTNASFSIQYF	TRBJ2-4	many	.	TRBV5-4
TGCAGTGCTAGTATAGGACAGGGCACGAGCAATCAGCCCCAGCATTTT	CSASIGQGTSNQPQHF	TRBJ1-5	many	TRBD1	TRBV20-1
TGTGCCAGCGGTGAACTAGCGGGTTGGTCCGGCGAGCAGTACTTC	CASGELAGWSGEQYF	TRBJ2-7	many	TRBD2	TRBV12-3/TRBV12-4
TGTGCCAGCAGTGTCACTAGCGGGGGGGCCTATGAGCAGTTCTTC	CASSVTSGGAYEQFF	TRBJ2-1	many	TRBD2	TRBV2
TGTGCCAGCAGTTTCGCAGGCGGGAGACGGGATACGCAGTATTTT	CASSFAGGRRDTQYF	TRBJ2-3	many	TRBD2	TRBV12-3/TRBV12-4
TGCGCCAGCAGGGGAGTACTAGCGGGAGGGGTAGGGAATGAGCAGTTCTTC	CASRGVLAGGVGNEQFF	TRBJ2-1	few	TRBD2	TRBV23-1
TGTGCCAGCAGCTTATATACGGGAAGCTCCTACAATGAGCAGTTCTTC	CASSLYTGSSYNEQFF	TRBJ2-1	few	.	TRBV11-2
TGTGCCAGCAGCCCCGGTACAGGGGGCCCACGCAATGAGCAGTTCTTC	CASSPGTGGPRNEQFF	TRBJ2-1	medium-sized	TRBD1	TRBV5-6
TGTGCCAGCAGCTTAGCTTCCGGGACAGGGGGCGGGGGAGAGACCCAGTACTTC	CASSLASGTGGGGETQYF	TRBJ2-5	many	TRBD1	TRBV7-2
TGTGCCAGCAGCGTAGTCAGTCATAGGGGACTAGCAGACAATGAGCAGTTCTTC	CASSVVSHRGLADNEQFF	TRBJ2-1	many	TRBD2	TRBV9
TGCAGCGTGGGGACAGGGGAGAACTATGGCTACACCTTC	CSVGTGENYGYTF	TRBJ1-2	many	TRBD1	TRBV29-1
TGTGCCACCAGTGATTTGGTCACAGGGACCTACGAGCAGTACTTC	CATSDLVTGTYEQYF	TRBJ2-7	many	.	TRBV24-1